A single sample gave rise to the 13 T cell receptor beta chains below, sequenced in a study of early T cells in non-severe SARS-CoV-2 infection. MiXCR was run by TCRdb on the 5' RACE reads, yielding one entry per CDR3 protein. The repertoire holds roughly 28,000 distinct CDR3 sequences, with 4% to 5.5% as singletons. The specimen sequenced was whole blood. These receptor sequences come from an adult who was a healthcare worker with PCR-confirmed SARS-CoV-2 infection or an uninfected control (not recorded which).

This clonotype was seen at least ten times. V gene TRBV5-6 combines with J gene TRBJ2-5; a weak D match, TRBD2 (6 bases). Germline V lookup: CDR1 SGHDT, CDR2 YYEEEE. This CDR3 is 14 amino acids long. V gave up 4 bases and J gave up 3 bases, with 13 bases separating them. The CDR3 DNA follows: TGTGCCAGCAGCCATCAGGGAGGAGAAGAGACCCAGTACTTC. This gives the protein CASSHQGGEETQYF. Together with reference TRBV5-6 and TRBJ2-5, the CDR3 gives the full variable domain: DAGVTQSPTHLIKTRGQQVTLRCSPKSGHDTVSWYQQALGQGPQFIFQYYEEEERQRGNFPDRFSGHQFPNYSSELNVNALLLGDSALYLCASSHQGGEETQYFGPGTRLLVL.

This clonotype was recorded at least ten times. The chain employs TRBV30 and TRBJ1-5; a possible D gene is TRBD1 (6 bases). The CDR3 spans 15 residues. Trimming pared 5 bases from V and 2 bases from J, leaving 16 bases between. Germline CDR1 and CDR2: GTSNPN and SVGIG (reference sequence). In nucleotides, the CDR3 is TGTGCCTGGTCAATACGGGGGGCGCGCAATCAGCCCCAGCATTTT. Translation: CAWSIRGARNQPQHF.

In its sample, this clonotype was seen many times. The CDR3 coding sequence is TGTGCCAGCAGCTCTTATGCGACTAGCACAGATACGCAGTATTTT. This translates into CASSSYATSTDTQYF. This chain connects TRBV7-8 to TRBJ2-3; D gene ambiguous. From germline, CDR1 is SGHVS and CDR2 FQNEAQ. This CDR3 is 15 amino acids long. Trimming took 4 bases from V and 0 from J, leaving 11 bases between them.

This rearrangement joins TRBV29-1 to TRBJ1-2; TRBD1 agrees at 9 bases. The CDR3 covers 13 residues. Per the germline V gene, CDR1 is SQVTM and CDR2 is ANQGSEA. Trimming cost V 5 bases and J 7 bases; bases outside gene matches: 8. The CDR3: CSVPGQGVSGYTF. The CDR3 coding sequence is TGCAGCGTTCCGGGACAGGGCGTCTCTGGCTACACCTTC.

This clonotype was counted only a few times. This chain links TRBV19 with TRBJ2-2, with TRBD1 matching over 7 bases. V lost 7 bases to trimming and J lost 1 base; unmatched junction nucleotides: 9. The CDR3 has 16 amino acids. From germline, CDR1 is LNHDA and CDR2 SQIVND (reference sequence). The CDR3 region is CASISPGQKNTGELFF. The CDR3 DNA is TGTGCCAGTATCTCACCGGGACAGAAGAACACCGGGGAGCTGTTTTTT.

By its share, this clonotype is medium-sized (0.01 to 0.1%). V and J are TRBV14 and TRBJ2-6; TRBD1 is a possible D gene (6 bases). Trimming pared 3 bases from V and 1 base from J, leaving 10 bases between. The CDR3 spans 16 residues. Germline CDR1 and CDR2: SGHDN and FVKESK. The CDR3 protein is CASSHPGQSGANVLTF. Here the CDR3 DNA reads TGTGCCAGCAGCCACCCCGGACAGTCTGGGGCCAACGTCCTGACTTTC.

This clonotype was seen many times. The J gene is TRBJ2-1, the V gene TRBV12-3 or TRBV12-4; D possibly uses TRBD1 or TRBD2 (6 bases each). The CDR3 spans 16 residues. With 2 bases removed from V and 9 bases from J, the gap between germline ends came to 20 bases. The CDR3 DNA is TGTGCCAGCAGTTTATACAGGGAGCTAAGAGCGGGTGAGCAGTTCTTC. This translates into CASSLYRELRAGEQFF.

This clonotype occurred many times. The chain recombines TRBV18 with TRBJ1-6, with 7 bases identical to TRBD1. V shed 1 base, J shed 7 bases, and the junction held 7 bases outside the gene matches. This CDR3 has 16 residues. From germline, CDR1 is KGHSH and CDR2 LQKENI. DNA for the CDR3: TGTGCCAGCTCACCACAACGGGACAGCCTGAATTCACCCCTCCACTTT. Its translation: CASSPQRDSLNSPLHF.

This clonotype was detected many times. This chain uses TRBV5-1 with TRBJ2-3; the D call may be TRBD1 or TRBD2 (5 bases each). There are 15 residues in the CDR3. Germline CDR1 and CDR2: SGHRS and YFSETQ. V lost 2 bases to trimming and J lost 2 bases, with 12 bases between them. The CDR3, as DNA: TGCGCCAGCAGCTTCTCGGGACGGGACACAGATACGCAGTATTTT. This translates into CASSFSGRDTDTQYF.

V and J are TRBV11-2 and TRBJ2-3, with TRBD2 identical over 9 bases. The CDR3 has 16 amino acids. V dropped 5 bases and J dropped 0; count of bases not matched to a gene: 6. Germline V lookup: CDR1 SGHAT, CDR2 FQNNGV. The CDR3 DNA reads TGTGCCAGCAGCCCTGGACTAGCGCAGAGCACAGATACGCAGTATTTT. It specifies CASSPGLAQSTDTQYF.

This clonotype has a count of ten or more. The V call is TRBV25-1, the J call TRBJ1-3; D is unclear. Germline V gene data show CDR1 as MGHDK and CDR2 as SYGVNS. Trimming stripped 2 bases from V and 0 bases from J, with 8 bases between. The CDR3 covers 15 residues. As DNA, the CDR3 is TGTGCCAGCAGTGAAGATCGGGTCTCTGGAAACACCATATATTTT. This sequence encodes CASSEDRVSGNTIYF.

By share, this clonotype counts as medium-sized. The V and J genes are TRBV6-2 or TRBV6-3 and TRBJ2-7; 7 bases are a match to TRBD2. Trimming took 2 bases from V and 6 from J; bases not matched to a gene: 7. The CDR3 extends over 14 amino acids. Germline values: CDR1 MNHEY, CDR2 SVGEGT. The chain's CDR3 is CASSYPRLASEQYF. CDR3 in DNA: TGTGCCAGCAGTTACCCGAGACTAGCTTCCGAGCAGTACTTC.

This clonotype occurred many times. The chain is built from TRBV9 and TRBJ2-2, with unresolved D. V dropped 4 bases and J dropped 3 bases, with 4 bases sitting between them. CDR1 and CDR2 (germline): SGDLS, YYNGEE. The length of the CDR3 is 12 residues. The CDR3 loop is CASSPHTGELFF. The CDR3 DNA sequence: TGTGCCAGCAGCCCACACACCGGGGAGCTGTTTTTT. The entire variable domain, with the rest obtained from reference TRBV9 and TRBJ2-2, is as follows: DSGVTQTPKHLITATGQRVTLRCSPRSGDLSVYWYQQSLDQGLQFLIQYYNGEERAKGNILERFSAQQFPDLHSELNLSSLELGDSALYFCASSPHTGELFFGEGSRLTVL.